These T cell receptor beta chains were read from a single sample in a study of OX40 agonist ivuxolimab in advanced cancers. The protocol was immunoSEQ multiplex PCR, while the TCRdb copy is restricted to in-frame clones and leaves out a portion. The sample holds roughly 70,000 clones, over 65% seen once. Material: CD4+ or CD8+ T cells sorted from blood, obtained in a trial of the OX40 agonist ivuxolimab. These receptors all stem from an adult with an advanced solid tumor such as melanoma, head and neck, liver or kidney cancer. Both conserved end residues are part of each CDR3. The D gene is left open where the match is weak. Size tells how often a clone was seen (once, few, many) or the class of an expanded clone, and some rows leave it out.

V gene: TRBV10-3
D gene: TRBD1
J gene: TRBJ1-1
clone size: -
CDR3 DNA: TGTGCCACCACAGAGACAGGGGATACTGAAGCTTTCTTT
CDR3 protein: CATTETGDTEAFF

V gene: TRBV7-9
D gene: -
J gene: TRBJ1-6
clone size: once
CDR3 DNA: TGTGCCAGCAGCCGGAGCGACTCACCCCTCCACTTT
CDR3 protein: CASSRSDSPLHF

V gene: TRBV9
D gene: -
J gene: TRBJ2-7
clone size: -
CDR3 DNA: TGTGCCAGCAGCGTGGGGGCGGGGTATTCATCCTACGAGCAGTACTTC
CDR3 protein: CASSVGAGYSSYEQYF

V gene: TRBV10-3
D gene: TRBD1
J gene: TRBJ2-7
clone size: once
CDR3 DNA: TGTGCCATCAGTGGCGGACAGGGGACTACCTACGAGCAGTACTTC
CDR3 protein: CAISGGQGTTYEQYF

V gene: TRBV5-1
D gene: -
J gene: TRBJ2-6
clone size: -
CDR3 DNA: TGCGCCAGCAGCTTGCTGGGACTGTCAGCTGGGGCCAACGTCCTGACTTTC
CDR3 protein: CASSLLGLSAGANVLTF

V gene: TRBV7-9
D gene: TRBD2
J gene: TRBJ2-5
clone size: few
CDR3 DNA: TGTGCCAGCAGCACCCGGACTAGCGGAGAGACCCAGTACTTC
CDR3 protein: CASSTRTSGETQYF

V gene: TRBV11-1
D gene: -
J gene: TRBJ2-4
clone size: -
CDR3 DNA: TGTGCCAGCAGCTTGGGGTTTTCGGGCATTCAGTACTTC
CDR3 protein: CASSLGFSGIQYF

V gene: TRBV10-3
D gene: TRBD1
J gene: TRBJ1-1
clone size: -
CDR3 DNA: TGTGCCATAATGGGACAGCTGAACACTGAAGCTTTCTTT
CDR3 protein: CAIMGQLNTEAFF

V gene: TRBV5-1
D gene: -
J gene: TRBJ2-7
clone size: -
CDR3 DNA: TGCGCCAGCAGCTTGGGAGGAGGGAGCGAGCAGTACTTC
CDR3 protein: CASSLGGGSEQYF

V gene: TRBV19
D gene: -
J gene: TRBJ1-4
clone size: -
CDR3 DNA: TGTGCCAGTAGCCTTGGTGGGGGGCATTCTAATGAAAAACTGTTTTTT
CDR3 protein: CASSLGGGHSNEKLFF